This T cell receptor beta chain originates from a study of blood T cell repertoires in COVID-19. For the study at large: From T cells, B-cell-depleted T cells, or PBMCs came the material, which was cDNA or gDNA.

Trimming cost V 5 bases and J 5 bases, with 16 bases left between them. CDR3 length: 16 amino acids. Germline V lookup: CDR1 SGHVS, CDR2 FNYEAQ. Here immunoSEQ multiplex PCR was the method, and the copy in TCRdb shows in-frame clones only, minus some. This table has about 69,000 clones, 86% appearing once. The source material was peripheral blood. This clonotype was obtained from a man in his forties with COVID-19, enrolled during active disease. The J gene is TRBJ1-6, the V gene TRBV7-6; no clear D. CDR3 nucleotide sequence: TGTGCCAGCAGCCCCGGAAGCAGAGGAAATAATTCACCCCTCCACTTT. Amino acid sequence: CASSPGSRGNNSPLHF.